This T cell receptor beta chain was captured in a study of T cell responses to AZD1222 COVID-19 vaccine. Here immunoSEQ multiplex PCR was the method, and the copy in TCRdb shows in-frame clones only, minus some. The table shows 90,000 to 120,000 clones, with roughly 90% occurring only once. V gave up 0 bases and J gave up 5 bases, with 15 bases separating them. The CDR3 is 16 amino acids. CDR1 LNHNV and CDR2 YYDKDF come from the germline V gene (reference sequence). The chain uses TRBV15 and TRBJ2-3; maybe TRBD1 (6 bases). This specimen consisted of peripheral blood, obtained on day 0 of AZD1222 vaccination. The TCR was taken from an adult in good health. CDR3 region: CATSRDRAGAKDTQYF. In nucleotides, the CDR3 is TGTGCCACCAGCAGAGATCGGGCAGGGGCGAAAGATACGCAGTATTTT.